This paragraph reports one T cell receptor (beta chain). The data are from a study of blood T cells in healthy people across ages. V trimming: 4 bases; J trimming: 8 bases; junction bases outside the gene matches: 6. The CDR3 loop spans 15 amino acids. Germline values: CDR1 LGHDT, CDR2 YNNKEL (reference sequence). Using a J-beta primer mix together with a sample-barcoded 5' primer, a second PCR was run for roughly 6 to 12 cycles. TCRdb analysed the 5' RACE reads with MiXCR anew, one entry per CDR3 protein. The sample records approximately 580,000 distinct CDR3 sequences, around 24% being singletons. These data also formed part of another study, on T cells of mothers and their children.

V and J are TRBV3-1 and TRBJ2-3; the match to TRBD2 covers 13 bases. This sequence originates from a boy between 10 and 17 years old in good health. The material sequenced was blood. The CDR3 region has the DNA TGTGCCAGCAGCCCTAGGACTAGCGGGAGTCGTACGCAGTATTTT. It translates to CASSPRTSGSRTQYF.